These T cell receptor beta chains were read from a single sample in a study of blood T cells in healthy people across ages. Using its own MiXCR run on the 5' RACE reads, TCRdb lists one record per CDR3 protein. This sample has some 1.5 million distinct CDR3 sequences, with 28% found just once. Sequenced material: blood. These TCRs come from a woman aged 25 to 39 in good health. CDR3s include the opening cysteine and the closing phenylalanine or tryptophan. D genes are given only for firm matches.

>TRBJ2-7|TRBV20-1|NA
CSARHNYEQYF
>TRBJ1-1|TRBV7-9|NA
CASSQYRSEAFF
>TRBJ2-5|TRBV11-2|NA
CASSFGMTPGETQYF
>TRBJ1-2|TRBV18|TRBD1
CASSPNRQGKYGYTF
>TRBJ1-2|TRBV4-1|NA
CASSQDGTLNGYTF
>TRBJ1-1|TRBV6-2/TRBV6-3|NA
CASSYDARGHTEAFF
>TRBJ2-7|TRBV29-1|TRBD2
CSVTSGGSYEQYF
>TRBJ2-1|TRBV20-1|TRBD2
CSASKAGAHNEQFF
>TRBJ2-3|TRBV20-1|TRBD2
CSARGRGSITDTQYF
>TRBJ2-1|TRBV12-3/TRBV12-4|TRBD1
CATKNGDRGSEEQFF
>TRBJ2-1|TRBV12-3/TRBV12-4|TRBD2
CASREEGRGRQWEFF
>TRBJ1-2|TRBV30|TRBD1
CAWSVLGQIYGYTF
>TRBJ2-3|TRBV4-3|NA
CASSQEKEGDTQYF
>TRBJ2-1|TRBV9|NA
CASSVEWRRAVNEQFF
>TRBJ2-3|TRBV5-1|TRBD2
CASSPLGSGRDTQYF
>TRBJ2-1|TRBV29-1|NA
CSVNSLNEQFF
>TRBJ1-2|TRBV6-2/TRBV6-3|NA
CASRATTAYGYTF
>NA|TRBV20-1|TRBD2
CSARPLAGVYEQYF
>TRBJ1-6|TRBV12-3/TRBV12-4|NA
CASSFGGPNSPLHF
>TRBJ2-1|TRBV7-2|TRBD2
CASSLGSSGRNEQFF
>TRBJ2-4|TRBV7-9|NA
CASSTSSRGLAKNIQYF
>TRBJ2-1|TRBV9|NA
CASSVGQYSYEQFF
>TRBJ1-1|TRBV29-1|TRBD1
CSVLTGAGKNTEAFF
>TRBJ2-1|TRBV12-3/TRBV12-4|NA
CAGSLRGRGHSGEQFF
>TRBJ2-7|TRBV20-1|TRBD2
CSATLAGAYEQYF
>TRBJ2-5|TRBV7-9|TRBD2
CASTLTSGPGEQYF
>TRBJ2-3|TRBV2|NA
CASSEMGRVTDTQYF
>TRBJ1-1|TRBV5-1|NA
CASSPEQGGNTEAFF